Listed below are T cell receptor beta chains from one sample, sequenced in a study of control samples from healthy donors and cancer patients. Profiled with immunoSEQ multiplex PCR; TCRdb holds only in-frame clones, not every one. Found here are tens of thousands of clones, roughly 93% of them singletons; the top ten hold 2.8%. The sample consisted of blood. The origin of the receptors is a woman aged 30 to 39 in good health. CDR3s include the opening cysteine and the closing phenylalanine or tryptophan. A D gene is named only where the DNA matches it firmly. A clone size is listed for some rows: how often the clone was seen (once, few, many), or a class if it is expanded.

TRBJ1-2 once - TRBV12-3/TRBV12-4 TGTGCCAGCAGTTTTGGGGGTAACGGCTACACCTTC CASSFGGNGYTF
TRBJ1-5 - - TRBV3-1/TRBV3-2 TGTGCCAGCAGCCAAAGTGAGGGACACCGCAATCAGCCCCAGCATTTT CASSQSEGHRNQPQHF
TRBJ2-1 - - TRBV5-4 TGTGCCAGCAGCACTCCGGGACTGAACTCCAATGAGCAGTTCTTC CASSTPGLNSNEQFF
TRBJ2-1 - TRBD2 TRBV30 TGTGCCTGGAGTAATACACGGACTAGCGGGGGCTCCTACAATGAGCAGTTCTTC CAWSNTRTSGGSYNEQFF
TRBJ2-2 - - TRBV5-4 TGTGCCAGCAGCTTCAGGACCGCGAACACCGGGGAGCTGTTTTTT CASSFRTANTGELFF
TRBJ1-1 - - TRBV2 TGTGCCAGCGGCCGGGGCCCGGCCACTGAAGCTTTCTTT CASGRGPATEAFF
TRBJ1-2 - - TRBV20-1 TGCAGTGTACCCTTTTCCTATGGCTACACCTTC CSVPFSYGYTF
TRBJ1-1 - - TRBV5-6 TGTGCCAGCAGCTTGTGGGGGGACCGGGAAGCTTTCTTT CASSLWGDREAFF
TRBJ1-2 - - TRBV18 TGTGCCAGCTCACCAAGTGGGGAGGGTCCTTATGGCTACACCTTC CASSPSGEGPYGYTF
TRBJ2-3 once - TRBV11-3 TGTGCCAGCAGCTTACAGGGCGAAGATACGCAGTATTTT CASSLQGEDTQYF
TRBJ1-5 - - TRBV19 TGTGCCAGTAGTATGGGCCCCACACAGCGGGGCAATCAGCCCCAGCATTTT CASSMGPTQRGNQPQHF
TRBJ1-1 once - TRBV30 TGTGCCTGGAGGAGTATGAACACTGAAGCTTTCTTT CAWRSMNTEAFF
TRBJ1-1 - - TRBV12-3/TRBV12-4 TGTGCCAGCTTACAGAATATGAACACTGAAGCTTTCTTT CASLQNMNTEAFF
TRBJ1-2 - - TRBV24-1 TGTGCCACCAGGGACAGTGGCAACTATGGCTACACCTTC CATRDSGNYGYTF
TRBJ2-7 - - TRBV24-1 TGTGCCACCAGTGATTGGTCGGCGGGATCAAATTCCTACGAGCAGTACTTC CATSDWSAGSNSYEQYF
TRBJ2-6 - TRBD2 TRBV5-6 TGTGCCAGCAGCTTGGCCGGGAGGGGGGCCAACGTCCTGACTTTC CASSLAGRGANVLTF
TRBJ1-6 once TRBD1 TRBV5-4 TGTGCCAGCAGCAGACAGGGCGCGGGTGATCCCCTCCACTTT CASSRQGAGDPLHF
TRBJ1-2 - - TRBV5-1 TGCGCCAGCAGCTTGGCCCCGGGTAACTATGGCTACACCTTC CASSLAPGNYGYTF
TRBJ1-1 - - TRBV20-1 TGCAGTGCTAGTCGAGGGGTGAACACTGAAGCTTTCTTT CSASRGVNTEAFF
TRBJ1-2 - TRBD1 TRBV19 TGTGCCAGTAGTATTCCGACAGGGAACTATGGCTACACCTTC CASSIPTGNYGYTF
TRBJ1-5 - TRBD1 TRBV2 TGTGCCAGCAGGGACAGGGGCAATCAGCCCCAGCATTTT CASRDRGNQPQHF
TRBJ1-5 - - TRBV19 TGTGCCAGTAGTATAGTAGGGGCAGGGGTCAATCAGCCCCAGCATTTT CASSIVGAGVNQPQHF
TRBJ2-1 - TRBD2 TRBV6-4 TGTGCCAGCAGTGACTCTGCTGGGCGGGGGGACTACAATGAGCAGTTCTTC CASSDSAGRGDYNEQFF
TRBJ1-2 - TRBD1 TRBV2 TGTGCCAGCAGGAATGACAGGGTGGGCTACACCTTC CASRNDRVGYTF
TRBJ2-1 - - TRBV29-1 TGCAGCGTTGAGGGACTCCGTCGCTCCTACAATGAGCAGTTCTTC CSVEGLRRSYNEQFF
TRBJ1-1 - - TRBV21-1 TGTGCCAGCAGCCTATCAGATGGGACTGAAGCTTTCTTT CASSLSDGTEAFF
TRBJ1-5 - - TRBV4-1 TGCGCCAGCAGCCAAGACTCGATTGCTTGGGGTCAGCCCCAGCATTTT CASSQDSIAWGQPQHF
TRBJ1-2 - - TRBV9 TGTGCCAGCAGCGCCTCAGGAGGGGGACCCCAAGCTGGCTACACCTTC CASSASGGGPQAGYTF
TRBJ2-2 - - TRBV2 TGTGCCACTATCAGGGGGGGACCACTGAACACCGGGGAGCTGTTTTTT CATIRGGPLNTGELFF
TRBJ1-4 - - TRBV5-4 TGTGCCAGCAGCTTAGTGGGTGCAACTAATGAAAAACTGTTTTTT CASSLVGATNEKLFF
TRBJ2-1 once TRBD1 TRBV7-9 TGTGCCAGCAGCTTCGGACAGGGAAGCTACAATGAGCAGTTCTTC CASSFGQGSYNEQFF
TRBJ2-2 - - TRBV10-3 TGTGCCATCAGTGAGTCGAGTACCGGGGAGCTGTTTTTT CAISESSTGELFF
TRBJ1-2 - - TRBV10-1 TGCGCCAGCACCGGGGGGGGTTTCTATGGCTACACCTTC CASTGGGFYGYTF
TRBJ2-1 - TRBD1 TRBV9 TGTGCCAGCAGCGTTATTGGGACAGGGGTTAGTGAGCAGTTCTTC CASSVIGTGVSEQFF
TRBJ1-1 - - TRBV10-2 TGCGCCAGCAGTGGTGCGGTTGGGGGGATCACTGAAGCTTTCTTT CASSGAVGGITEAFF
TRBJ2-7 - - TRBV30 TGTGCCTGGAGTGGACAGGCCGGCTACGAGCAGTACTTC CAWSGQAGYEQYF
TRBJ1-3 few - TRBV5-1 TGCGCCAGCAGCCAAGAGGGCCGAAGCTCTGGAAACACCATATATTTT CASSQEGRSSGNTIYF
TRBJ1-2 - TRBD1 TRBV10-3 TGTGCCATCAGTGAGCTCGGACAGGGCTATGGCTACACCTTC CAISELGQGYGYTF
TRBJ1-1 - - TRBV5-1 TGCGCCAGCAGCTTGGCATCAGGGAGCACTGAAGCTTTCTTT CASSLASGSTEAFF
TRBJ1-1 once - TRBV27 TGTGCCAGCAGTTTATTTTTGGGGGAGAACACTGAAGCTTTCTTT CASSLFLGENTEAFF
TRBJ2-3 - TRBD1 TRBV6-5 TGTGCCAGCAGGACAGGGAACACAGATACGCAGTATTTT CASRTGNTDTQYF
TRBJ1-5 - - TRBV5-6 TGTGCCAGCAGCCCTGGGAGAAGGAATCAGCCCCAGCATTTT CASSPGRRNQPQHF
TRBJ2-7 - TRBD2 TRBV19 TGTGCCAGCGGGACTAGGTACGAGCAGTACTTC CASGTRYEQYF
TRBJ2-1 - TRBD2 TRBV11-3 TGTGCCAGCAGCTCAGGGACTAGCGGGGGGCACAATGAGCAGTTCTTC CASSSGTSGGHNEQFF
TRBJ2-1 once - TRBV6-2/TRBV6-3 TGTGCCAGCAGTTACACTTACAATGAGCAGTTCTTC CASSYTYNEQFF
TRBJ1-4 - - TRBV28 TGTGCCAGCAGTTCGTCAGGGAGTACCCCAAAACTGTTTTTT CASSSSGSTPKLFF
TRBJ1-5 once - TRBV23-1 TGCGCCAGCAGTCAATCGTGGGTGGCCCAGCATTTT CASSQSWVAQHF
TRBJ1-2 once - TRBV7-9 TGTGCCAGCAGCAGGACTACTGGGGACTTCTATGGCTACACCTTC CASSRTTGDFYGYTF
TRBJ1-2 - - TRBV2 TGTGCCAGCAGTGAAGAGTCAAACAGGAACTATGGCTACACCTTC CASSEESNRNYGYTF
TRBJ1-6 - TRBD1 TRBV30 TGTGCCTGGAGCCGGGACAGCAATTCACCCCTCCACTTT CAWSRDSNSPLHF
TRBJ2-2 - - TRBV4-1 TGCGCCAGCAGCCAAGAAGGAGGGGCGAGGAACACCGGGGAGCTGTTTTTT CASSQEGGARNTGELFF
TRBJ1-1 - - TRBV15 TGTGCCACCAGCAGAGGACTACAGGGCATGAACACTGAAGCTTTCTTT CATSRGLQGMNTEAFF
TRBJ1-1 - - TRBV7-2 TGTGCCAGCAGCTCCGAAGGCGGTCCGGCGAACACTGAAGCTTTCTTT CASSSEGGPANTEAFF
TRBJ2-7 - TRBD1 TRBV25-1 TGTGCCAGCAGCGAAGACAGGGTCGGGTACGAGCAGTACTTC CASSEDRVGYEQYF
TRBJ1-1 - - TRBV18 TGTGCCAGCTCACCACCCCGGCCGCTCACTGAAGCTTTCTTT CASSPPRPLTEAFF
TRBJ1-2 - TRBD1 TRBV4-1 TGCGCCAGCAGCCAAGAGGACAGGGCTGGCTACACCTTC CASSQEDRAGYTF
TRBJ1-1 - - TRBV3-1/TRBV3-2 TGTGCCAGCAGCCAAGGGACAGTTAAGACTGAAGCTTTCTTT CASSQGTVKTEAFF
TRBJ2-1 - TRBD1 TRBV24-1 TGTGCCACCAGTGACGCATCCGGGACAGGGAGATACAATGAGCAGTTCTTC CATSDASGTGRYNEQFF
TRBJ1-2 - TRBD1 TRBV18 TGTGCCAGCTCAATTCAATCCGGGACAGGGGTCGATGGCTACACCTTC CASSIQSGTGVDGYTF
TRBJ1-1 - - TRBV5-1 TGCGCCAGCAGCTTCGAGAACACTGAAGCTTTCTTT CASSFENTEAFF